These T cell receptor beta chains were read from a single sample in a study of T cell responses to AZD1222 COVID-19 vaccine. This table comes from immunoSEQ multiplex PCR, and its TCRdb copy is limited to in-frame clones, with some not included. Of about 180,000 clones in the sample, approximately 90% were seen once. The sample consisted of peripheral blood, taken on day 0 of AZD1222 vaccination. The receptors come from an adult in good health. Each CDR3 is given with its conserved first and last residue. A D gene is named only where the DNA matches it firmly. Size is omitted from some rows. Given values are once, few, many or a class for expanded clones.

>TRBV7-2|-|TRBJ1-2|few
CASSSRQGYGYTF
TGTGCCAGCAGCTCGCGGCAGGGGTATGGCTACACCTTC
>TRBV9|-|TRBJ2-3|-
CASSVASDTQYF
TGTGCCAGCAGCGTAGCCTCAGATACGCAGTATTTT
>TRBV2|TRBD1|TRBJ1-1|-
CASRWTGDTEAFF
TGTGCCAGCAGGTGGACAGGGGACACTGAAGCTTTCTTT
>TRBV9|-|TRBJ2-3|-
CASSETGTTDTQYF
TGTGCCAGCAGCGAGACAGGAACCACAGATACGCAGTATTTT
>TRBV4-3|-|TRBJ1-2|once
CASSQDGLGGYGYTF
TGCGCCAGCAGCCAGGATGGACTAGGCGGCTATGGCTACACCTTC
>TRBV6-5|-|TRBJ1-1|-
CASSLRGGVTEAFF
TGTGCCAGCAGTCTCAGGGGAGGGGTCACTGAAGCTTTCTTT
>TRBV7-6|TRBD1|TRBJ2-7|-
CASSLGTGSYEQYF
TGTGCCAGCAGCTTAGGGACAGGGTCCTACGAGCAGTACTTC
>TRBV27|TRBD1|TRBJ1-1|-
CASSTGDYTEAFF
TGTGCCAGCAGCACAGGGGATTACACTGAAGCTTTCTTT
>TRBV28|TRBD1|TRBJ1-4|-
CASSGTGVEKLFF
TGTGCCAGCAGTGGGACAGGGGTCGAAAAACTGTTTTTT
>TRBV7-9|TRBD2|TRBJ2-5|few
CASSRLAGDQETQYF
TGTGCCAGCAGTCGACTAGCGGGGGACCAAGAGACCCAGTACTTC
>TRBV30|-|TRBJ2-2|-
CAWSATTHTGELFF
TGTGCCTGGAGTGCGACCACCCACACCGGGGAGCTGTTTTTT
>TRBV9|-|TRBJ2-2|-
CASEWAGELFF
TGTGCCAGCGAGTGGGCCGGGGAGCTGTTTTTT
>TRBV2|-|TRBJ2-7|-
CASSGGPYEQYF
TGTGCCAGCAGTGGAGGACCATACGAGCAGTACTTC
>TRBV12-3/TRBV12-4|TRBD1|TRBJ1-5|-
CASSGQEDQPQHF
TGTGCCAGCAGTGGACAGGAGGATCAGCCCCAGCATTTT
>TRBV12-3/TRBV12-4|-|TRBJ2-3|-
CASSSLTDTQYF
TGTGCCAGCAGTTCACTTACGGATACGCAGTATTTT
>TRBV6-5|-|TRBJ1-5|few
CASTAQGGAQHF
TGTGCCAGCACCGCACAGGGAGGTGCCCAGCATTTT